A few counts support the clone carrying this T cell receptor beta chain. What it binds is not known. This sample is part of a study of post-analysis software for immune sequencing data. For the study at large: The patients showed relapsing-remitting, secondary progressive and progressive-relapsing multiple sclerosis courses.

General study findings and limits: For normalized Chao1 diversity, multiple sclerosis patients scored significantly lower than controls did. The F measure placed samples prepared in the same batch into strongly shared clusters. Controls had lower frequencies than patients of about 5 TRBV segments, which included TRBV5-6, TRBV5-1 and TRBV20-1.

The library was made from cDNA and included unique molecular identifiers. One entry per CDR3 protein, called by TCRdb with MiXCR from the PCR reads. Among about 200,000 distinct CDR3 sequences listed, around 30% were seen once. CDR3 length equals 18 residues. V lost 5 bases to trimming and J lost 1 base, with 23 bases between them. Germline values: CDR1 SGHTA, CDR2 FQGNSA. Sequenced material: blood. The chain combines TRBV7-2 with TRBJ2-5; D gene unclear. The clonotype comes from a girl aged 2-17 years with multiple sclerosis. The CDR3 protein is CASSPVGRSLIRQETQYF. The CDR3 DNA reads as TGTGCCAGCAGCCCTGTTGGGCGGAGCCTTATACGCCAAGAGACCCAGTACTTC.